This TCR beta chain stems from a study of T-cell reconstitution after alpha-beta-depleted transplantation in children. This clonotype has just a few counts. This CDR3 contains 15 residues. Per the germline V gene, CDR1 is ENHRY and CDR2 is SYGVKD. V lost 0 bases, J lost 4 bases, and 9 bases lay in between. Preparation of the TCRbeta library involved a method that used unique molecular identifiers. TCRdb redid the calling of the PCR reads with MiXCR, one entry per CDR3 protein. Of a few hundred thousand distinct CDR3 sequences in the sample, roughly 14% were seen once. The chain employs TRBV10-3 and TRBJ2-2, with D possibly being TRBD1 (5 bases). The receptor's source is a human donor who donated a stem cell graft to a child with Fanconi anemia. This sample comprised PBMCs, obtained from the stem cell graft. The CDR3 coding sequence is TGTGCCATCAGTGAGTCGCAGGGAACCACCGGGGAGCTGTTTTTT. It is translated as CAISESQGTTGELFF.